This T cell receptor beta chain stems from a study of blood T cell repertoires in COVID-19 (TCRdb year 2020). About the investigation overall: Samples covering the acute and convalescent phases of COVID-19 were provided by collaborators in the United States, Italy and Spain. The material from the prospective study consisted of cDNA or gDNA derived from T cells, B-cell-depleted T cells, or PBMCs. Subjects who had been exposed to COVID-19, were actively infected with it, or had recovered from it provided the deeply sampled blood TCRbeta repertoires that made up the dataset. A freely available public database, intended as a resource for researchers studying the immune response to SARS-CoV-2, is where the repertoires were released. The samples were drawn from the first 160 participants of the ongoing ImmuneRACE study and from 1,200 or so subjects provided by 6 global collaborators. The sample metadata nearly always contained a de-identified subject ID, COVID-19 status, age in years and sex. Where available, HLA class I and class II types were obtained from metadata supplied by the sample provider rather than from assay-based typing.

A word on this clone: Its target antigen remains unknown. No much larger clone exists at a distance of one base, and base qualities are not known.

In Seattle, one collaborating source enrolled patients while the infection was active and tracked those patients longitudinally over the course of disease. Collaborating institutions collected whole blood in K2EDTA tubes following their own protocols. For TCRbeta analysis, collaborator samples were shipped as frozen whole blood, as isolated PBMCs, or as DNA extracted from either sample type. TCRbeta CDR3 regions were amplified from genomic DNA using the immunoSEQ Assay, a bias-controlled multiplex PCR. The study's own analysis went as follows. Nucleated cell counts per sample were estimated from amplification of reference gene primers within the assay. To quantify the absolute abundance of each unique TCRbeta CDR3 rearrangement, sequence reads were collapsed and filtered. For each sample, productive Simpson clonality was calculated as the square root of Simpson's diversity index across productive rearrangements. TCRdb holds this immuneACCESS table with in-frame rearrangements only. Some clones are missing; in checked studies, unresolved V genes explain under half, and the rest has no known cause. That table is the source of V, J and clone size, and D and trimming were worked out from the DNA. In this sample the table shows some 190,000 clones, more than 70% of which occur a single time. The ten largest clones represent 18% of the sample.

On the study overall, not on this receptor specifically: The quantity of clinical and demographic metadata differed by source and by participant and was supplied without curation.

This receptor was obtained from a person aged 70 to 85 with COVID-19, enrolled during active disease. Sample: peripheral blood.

The sequence in DNA is TGTGCCAGCAGGCAACAGAGCCTCTATGGCTACACCTTC. Its protein reads: CASRQQSLYGYTF. Recombination joined TRBV6-5 with TRBJ1-2; the D gene cannot be resolved reliably. The germline V gene sets CDR1 to MNHEY and CDR2 to SVGAGI. The CDR3 runs 13 amino acids, cysteine and phenylalanine included. Only CDR3 DNA remains: 39 bases, in frame from the first base. V drops 6 bases and J drops 4 bases, leaving 12 bases in between.